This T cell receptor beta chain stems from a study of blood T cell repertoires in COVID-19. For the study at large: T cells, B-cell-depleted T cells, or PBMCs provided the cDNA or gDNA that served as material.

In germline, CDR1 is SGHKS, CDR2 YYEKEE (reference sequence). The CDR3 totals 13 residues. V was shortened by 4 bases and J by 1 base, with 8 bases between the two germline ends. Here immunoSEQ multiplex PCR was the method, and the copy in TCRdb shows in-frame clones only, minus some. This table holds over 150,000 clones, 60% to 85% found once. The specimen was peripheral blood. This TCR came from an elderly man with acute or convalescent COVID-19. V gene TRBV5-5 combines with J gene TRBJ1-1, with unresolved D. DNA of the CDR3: TGTGCCAGCAGCGTAACAGCGAACACTGAAGCTTTCTTT. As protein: CASSVTANTEAFF.